This TCR beta chain was sequenced during a study of blood T cells in healthy people across ages. The CDR3 totals 15 residues. Trimming left V 2 bases short and J 0 bases short, with 7 bases between. Looked up from germline, CDR1 is KGHSH and CDR2 is LQKENI. Sample-barcoded 5' priming and a J-beta primer mix drove a second PCR of roughly 6 to 12 cycles. Each CDR3 protein is one row after TCRdb ran MiXCR on the 5' RACE reads. The data hold 600,000 to 800,000 distinct CDR3 sequences, with roughly 20% observed a single time. Sequenced material: blood. V and J are TRBV18 and TRBJ2-2; D might be TRBD1 (5 bases). The sequence derives from an older man in good health. This CDR3 reads CASSPLTANTGELFF. For the CDR3, the DNA is TGTGCCAGCTCACCATTGACAGCGAACACCGGGGAGCTGTTTTTT.